This T cell receptor (beta chain) derives from a study of OX40 agonist ivuxolimab in advanced cancers. This table comes from immunoSEQ multiplex PCR, and its TCRdb copy is limited to in-frame clones, with some not included. The data hold around 26,000 clones, with around 90% observed a single time. The V gene end was trimmed by 7 bases and the J gene end by 0 bases; junction bases not matched to a gene: 6. The germline V gene encodes CDR1 LNHDA and CDR2 SQIVND (reference sequence). The CDR3 extends over 14 amino acids. The receptor was derived from an adult with an advanced solid tumor such as melanoma, head and neck, liver or kidney cancer. The chain employs TRBV19 and TRBJ2-7, with TRBD2 matching over 7 bases. The sequencing here drew on CD4+ or CD8+ T cells sorted from blood, taken in a trial of the OX40 agonist ivuxolimab. The CDR3 is CASTPWGGSYEQYF. DNA for the CDR3: TGTGCCAGTACCCCGTGGGGGGGCTCCTACGAGCAGTACTTC.